This T cell receptor (beta chain) was retrieved from a study of Graves' ophthalmopathy and Graves' hyperthyroidism. The study, taken as a whole, reports: Most expanded clonotypes from thyroid (those above 0.001 frequency) were also found in blood.

Amplification of the TCR beta CDR3 regions used RNA transcripts (as template). RT-PCR in the first round used HTBI primers; a second-round multiplex PCR followed. TCRdb recomputed calls from the multiplex PCR reads with MiXCR, one row per CDR3 protein. This sample yields 660,000 or so distinct CDR3 sequences, of which about two fifths are seen a single time; under 3.5% belongs to the top ten. Notes on this clonotype: The antigen is unknown.

The clonotype comes from an adult man with Graves' ophthalmopathy. Input material: peripheral blood.

CDR3 sequence: CASSSPGQGRNTIYF. In DNA, the CDR3 is TGTGCCAGCAGCTCCCCCGGACAGGGAAGAAACACCATATATTTT. The genes are TRBV7-2 and TRBJ1-3, with TRBD1 matching over 8 bases. This CDR3 has 15 residues. The germline V gene encodes CDR1 SGHTA and CDR2 FQGNSA. Trimming cost V 4 bases and J 5 bases; bases outside gene matches: 7.